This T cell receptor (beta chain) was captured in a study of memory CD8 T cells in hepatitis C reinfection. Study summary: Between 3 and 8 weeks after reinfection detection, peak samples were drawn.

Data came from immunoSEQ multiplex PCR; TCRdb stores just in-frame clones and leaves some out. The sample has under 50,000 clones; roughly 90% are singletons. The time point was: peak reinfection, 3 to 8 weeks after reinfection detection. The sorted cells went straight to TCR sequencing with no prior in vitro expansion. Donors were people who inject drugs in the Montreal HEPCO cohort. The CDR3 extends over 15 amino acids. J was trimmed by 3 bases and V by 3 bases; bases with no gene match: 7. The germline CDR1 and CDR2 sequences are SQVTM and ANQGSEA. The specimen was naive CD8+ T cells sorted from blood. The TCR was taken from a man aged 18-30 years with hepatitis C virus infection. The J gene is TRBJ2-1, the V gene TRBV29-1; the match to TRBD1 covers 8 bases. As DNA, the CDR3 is TGCAGCGTTGACCTCGGGACAGGAAACTACAATGAGCAGTTCTTC. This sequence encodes CSVDLGTGNYNEQFF.